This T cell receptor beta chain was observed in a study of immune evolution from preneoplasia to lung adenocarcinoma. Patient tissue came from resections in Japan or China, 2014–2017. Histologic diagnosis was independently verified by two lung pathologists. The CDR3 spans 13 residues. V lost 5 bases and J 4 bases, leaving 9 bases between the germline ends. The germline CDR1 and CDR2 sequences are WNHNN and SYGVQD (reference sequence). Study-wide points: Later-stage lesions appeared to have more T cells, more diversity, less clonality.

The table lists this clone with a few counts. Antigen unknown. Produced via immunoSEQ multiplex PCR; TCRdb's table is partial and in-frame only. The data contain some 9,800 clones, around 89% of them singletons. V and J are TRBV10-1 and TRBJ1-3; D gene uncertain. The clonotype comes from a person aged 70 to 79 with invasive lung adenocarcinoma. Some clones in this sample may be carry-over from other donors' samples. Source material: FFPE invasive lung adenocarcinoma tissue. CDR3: CASSLSIGNTIYF. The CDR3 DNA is TGCGCCAGCAGTCTAAGTATCGGAAACACCATATATTTT.